This T cell receptor (beta chain) came from a study of memory CD8 T cells in hepatitis C reinfection. Documented time point: peak reinfection, 3 to 8 weeks after reinfection detection. The sorted cells went straight to TCR sequencing with no prior in vitro expansion. A couple of donors provided sorted CD3+ CD8+ CD45RO- naive CD8 T cells at all three reinfection time points. The CDR3 totals 20 residues. The germline CDR1 and CDR2 sequences are MGHRA and YSYEKL. V was clipped by 1 base and J by 8 bases, with 29 bases between them. TCRdb's copy holds only in-frame clones and misses some; the assay was immunoSEQ multiplex PCR. The top ten clones hold approximately 1.2% of a sample with 44,000 or so clones, 70% to 90% of them seen once.

The specimen was naive CD8+ T cells sorted from blood. This TCR derives from a man younger than 35 with hepatitis C virus infection. This rearrangement joins TRBV4-1 to TRBJ1-4, with TRBD1 as a possible D gene (5 bases). The CDR3 DNA is TGCGCCAGCAGCCAAGGCAGTCCGACAGAGGACATGGGCGCTGACGAAAAACTGTTTTTT. Translating it yields CASSQGSPTEDMGADEKLFF.